The 22 T cell receptor beta chains reported below all come from one sample, sequenced in a study of cytomegalovirus exposure and HLA in healthy donors. The PCR made use of 60 Vbeta and 13 Jbeta primers. Method: immunoSEQ multiplex PCR; TCRdb's copy keeps in-frame clones and lacks some. The table has under 130,000 clones, around three quarters seen once. Sequencing was performed on PBMCs. The receptors come from a man aged 45 to 65 in good health and CMV-seropositive.

Concerning this clone itself: An end of the junction does not agree with germline; a read error may underlie this. This rearrangement joins TRBV9 to TRBJ2-3, with TRBD2 matching over 9 bases. The CDR3 loop spans 15 amino acids. Germline V lookup: CDR1 SGDLS, CDR2 YYNGEE. CDR3 bases: TGTGCCAGCAGCGTAGGTAGCGGGGGCACGGATACGCAGTATTTT. This sequence encodes CASSVGSGGTDTQYF.

This clone was seen more than once but under ten times. This chain connects TRBV29-1 to TRBJ2-7; 9 nucleotides agree with TRBD1. The germline gives CDR1 SQVTM, CDR2 ANQGSEA. This CDR3 contains 13 residues. J gave up 1 base and V 6 bases, and 4 bases lay outside the gene matches. The DNA for the CDR3 is TGCAGCGTCTCCGGGACAGGGTCCTACGAGCAGTACTTC. It specifies CSVSGTGSYEQYF.

The rearrangement uses TRBV5-1 and TRBJ1-4, with D hard to call. This CDR3 contains 17 residues. V lost 4 bases, J lost 3 bases, and 19 bases lay in between. The germline CDR1 and CDR2 sequences are SGHRS and YFSETQ. This CDR3 reads CASSPLARTSPNEKLFF. The CDR3 DNA follows: TGCGCCAGCAGCCCCCTAGCTAGGACCTCCCCTAATGAAAAACTGTTTTTT. The entire variable domain, with the rest obtained from reference TRBV5-1 and TRBJ1-4, is as follows: KAGVTQTPRYLIKTRGQQVTLSCSPISGHRSVSWYQQTPGQGLQFLFEYFSETQRNKGNFPGRFSGRQFSNSRSEMNVSTLELGDSALYLCASSPLARTSPNEKLFFGSGTQLSVL.

The chain carries TRBV6-4 and TRBJ1-2; TRBD1 matches at 7 bases. The V segment lost 6 bases and the J segment 3 bases; nucleotides outside the gene matches: 4. There are 13 residues in the CDR3. CDR1 and CDR2 (germline): MRHNA, SNTAGT. DNA of the CDR3: TGTGCCAGCAGAGGGGGCGAAGACTATGGCTACACCTTC. Protein sequence: CASRGGEDYGYTF.

V gene TRBV5-5 combines with J gene TRBJ1-6; weak D call: TRBD1 (5 bases). V dropped 4 bases and J dropped 7 bases, with 12 bases sitting between them. There are 14 residues in the CDR3. The germline V gene encodes CDR1 SGHKS and CDR2 YYEKEE (reference sequence). CDR3 protein: CASSHSRGNSPLHF. The CDR3 DNA reads TGTGCCAGCAGCCACTCAAGGGGAAATTCACCCCTCCACTTT.

This clone was seen a handful of times. The rearrangement uses TRBV6-5 and TRBJ2-1, with 9 nucleotides matching TRBD2. There are 15 residues in the CDR3. J gave up 8 bases and V 5 bases, and 10 bases lay outside the gene matches. Germline V CDR1 and CDR2: MNHEY, SVGAGI. CDR3: CASSQSGTSIDEQFF. As DNA, the CDR3 is TGTGCCAGCAGTCAATCCGGGACTAGCATCGATGAGCAGTTCTTC.

The rearrangement links TRBV6-5 to TRBJ1-2, with D possibly matching TRBD1 (6 bases). Between the trimmed V and J ends, which lost 6 bases and 4 bases, there was a span of 12 bases. Germline V gene sequence: CDR1 MNHEY, CDR2 SVGAGI. The CDR3 has 13 residues. The CDR3 is CASRRTVTYGYTF. The CDR3 DNA reads as TGTGCCAGCAGACGGACAGTAACCTATGGCTACACCTTC.

The gene calls are TRBV29-1 and TRBJ2-7, with 8 bases fitting TRBD1. V was pared by 7 bases and J by 6 bases, with 5 bases of the junction left unmatched. The CDR3 runs to 11 residues. In germline, CDR1 is SQVTM, CDR2 ANQGSEA. The CDR3 region has the DNA TGCAGCGCCCATACAGGGGGCGAGCAGTACTTC. Amino acids: CSAHTGGEQYF.

The chain employs TRBV14 and TRBJ2-1; no reliable D call. The V end lost 1 base, the J end lost 8 bases, and 6 bases lay between the germline ends. CDR3 length: 12 residues. CDR1 is SGHDN and CDR2 is FVKESK in the germline V gene. The CDR3 is CASSQGRDEQFF. The CDR3 nucleotides are TGTGCCAGCAGCCAAGGGAGAGATGAGCAGTTCTTC.

This chain uses TRBV27 with TRBJ1-5; D uncertain. The CDR3 contains 12 residues. V was pared by 6 bases and J by 4 bases, with 7 bases between. Germline V CDR1 and CDR2: MNHEY, SMNVEV (reference sequence). In DNA, the CDR3 is TGTGCCAGCAGGGCCCCTAATCAGCCCCAGCATTTT. This codes for CASRAPNQPQHF.

V usage is TRBV15 and J usage is TRBJ2-3; a weak D match, TRBD2 (6 bases). CDR3 length: 15 amino acids. Trimming cost V 4 bases and J 11 bases, with 22 bases left between them. The germline V gene has CDR1 LNHNV and CDR2 YYDKDF (reference sequence). This chain's CDR3 is CATSNPGEEGRRQYF. DNA of the CDR3: TGTGCCACCAGCAACCCGGGGGAGGAGGGAAGGAGGCAGTATTTT.

In its sample, this clone was seen a few times. V gene TRBV7-2 combines with J gene TRBJ2-5; 7 bases are shared with TRBD2. Germline V gene sequence: CDR1 SGHTA, CDR2 FQGNSA. The J segment lost 5 bases and the V segment lost 3 bases, leaving 6 bases of the junction unmatched. CDR3 size: 14 residues. CDR3 loop: CASSLTSLGETQYF. The CDR3, as DNA: TGTGCCAGCAGCTTGACTAGCCTGGGCGAGACCCAGTACTTC.

The J gene is TRBJ2-2, the V gene TRBV28; possible D gene TRBD2, 5 bases. Per germline, CDR1 MDHEN and CDR2 SYDVKM. The length of the CDR3 is 13 residues. V was trimmed by 6 bases and J by 4 bases, leaving 9 bases between them. The CDR3 loop reads CASSPGVTGELFF. The CDR3 DNA follows: TGTGCCAGCAGCCCCGGGGTCACCGGGGAGCTGTTTTTT.

The V and J genes are TRBV4-1 and TRBJ1-2; 7 positions match TRBD1. Germline V lookup: CDR1 MGHRA, CDR2 YSYEKL. Trimming at V came to 0 bases and at J to 4 bases, leaving 2 bases not matched to a gene. The CDR3 covers 14 residues. For the CDR3, the DNA is TGCGCCAGCAGCCAAGATGAGGGGGCCTATGGCTACACCTTC. This encodes CASSQDEGAYGYTF.

This clone appeared a single time. This chain connects TRBV7-8 to TRBJ2-1; 7 bases are shared with TRBD2. Germline V gives CDR1 SGHVS, CDR2 FQNEAQ. Trimming took 5 bases from V and 9 from J; bases not matched to a gene: 13. The CDR3 has 15 residues. CDR3 nucleotide sequence: TGTGCCAGCAGCCCCGCCGGACTAGTCCCCAGTGAGCAGTTCTTC. The encoded protein is CASSPAGLVPSEQFF.

The J gene is TRBJ1-4, the V gene TRBV9; a weak D match, TRBD1 (6 bases). This CDR3 has 15 amino acids. Between the trimmed V and J ends, which lost 4 bases and 8 bases, there was a span of 18 bases. The germline V gene has CDR1 SGDLS and CDR2 YYNGEE. The CDR3 DNA reads as TGTGCCAGCAGCACCAATCCAGGGGACGGCGAAAAACTGTTTTTT. It yields the protein CASSTNPGDGEKLFF.

In nucleotides, the CDR3 is TGTGCCAGCTCACCATCTCTGACATCAGCTGGAAACACCATATATTTT. Translated: CASSPSLTSAGNTIYF. The V gene is TRBV18, the J gene TRBJ1-3; D uncertain. Trimming took off 2 bases at V and 2 bases at J, with 13 bases between the two ends. This CDR3 has 16 residues. Per the germline V gene, CDR1 is KGHSH and CDR2 is LQKENI.

As to this clone: Other DNA sequences in this sample translate to the same CDR3. The V gene is TRBV6-1, the J gene TRBJ2-3; 12 positions match TRBD2. The CDR3 runs to 15 residues. J lost 4 bases, V lost 4 bases, and 3 bases had no gene match. Germline CDR1 and CDR2: MNHNS and SASEGT. Here the CDR3 reads CASSALAGGPDTQYF. The CDR3 nucleotides are TGTGCCAGCAGTGCACTAGCGGGAGGTCCAGATACGCAGTATTTT.

The genes are TRBV19 and TRBJ2-7; D is possibly TRBD2 (6 bases). Germline assignment: CDR1 LNHDA and CDR2 SQIVND (reference sequence). The CDR3 sequence is 14 residues long. Trimming cost V 5 bases and J 3 bases, with 14 bases left between them. The CDR3 reads CASSPGAGGYEQYF. Here the CDR3 DNA reads TGTGCCAGTAGTCCCGGGGCCGGGGGCTACGAGCAGTACTTC.

This clone was observed a handful of times. The DNA for the CDR3 is TGCGCCAGCAATGAAAACGGACAGGGAAGCTTTTATGGCTACACCTTC. Residues: CASNENGQGSFYGYTF. The rearrangement links TRBV5-1 to TRBJ1-2; 8 bases map to TRBD1. The CDR3 spans 16 residues. Germline CDR1 and CDR2: SGHRS and YFSETQ. The J segment lost 5 bases and the V segment lost 6 bases, leaving 15 bases of the junction unmatched.

This chain connects TRBV5-1 to TRBJ2-2, with 7 bases lining up with TRBD1. V shed 5 bases, J shed 5 bases, and the junction held 9 bases outside the gene matches. The CDR3 contains 15 residues. Germline CDR1 and CDR2: SGHRS and YFSETQ. This chain's CDR3 is CASRPGTELTGELFF. Here the CDR3 DNA reads TGCGCCAGCAGACCCGGGACAGAATTAACCGGGGAGCTGTTTTTT.

The chain uses TRBV7-3 and TRBJ2-6; 7 nucleotides agree with TRBD2. The CDR3 consists of 16 residues. Germline V gene sequence: CDR1 SGHTA, CDR2 FQGTGA. The V segment lost 4 bases and the J segment 0 bases; nucleotides outside the gene matches: 3. The CDR3 bases are TGTGCCAGCAGCTCGGGAGGAAACTCTGGGGCCAACGTCCTGACTTTC. Encoded protein: CASSSGGNSGANVLTF.